The entry below describes one T cell receptor beta chain. What it binds is not known. These data come from a study of post-analysis software for immune sequencing data. Findings and limits, study-wide: F measure clustering grouped samples strongly by preparation batch. Multiple sclerosis patients had significantly lower normalized Chao1 diversity than controls. Patients had higher frequencies than controls of about five TRBV segments, including TRBV5-6, TRBV5-1 and TRBV20-1.

The germline CDR1 and CDR2 sequences are SGHTA and FQGNSA. The CDR3 has 14 amino acids. The V and J ends lost 5 bases and 4 bases respectively, with 15 bases between them. Carried by the TCR beta cDNA libraries were unique molecular identifiers. TCRdb called the PCR reads again in MiXCR, with one record for every CDR3 protein. This sample has roughly 600,000 distinct CDR3 sequences, with around 40% found just once. This sequence originates from a girl aged 5 to 17 with multiple sclerosis. The chain joins TRBV7-2 to TRBJ2-7; possibly TRBD2 for D (5 bases). The sequencing sample was made of blood. This CDR3 is CASSTARTWYEQYF. Written as DNA, the CDR3 is TGTGCCAGCAGCACCGCCCGGACTTGGTACGAGCAGTACTTC.